Included here is one TCR beta chain sequence, with context. Sequencing was performed with immunoSEQ multiplex PCR; in TCRdb, only in-frame clones are kept and a portion is missing. The repertoire includes some 80,000 clones, 85% to 95% of them detected once, and about 5% sits in the top ten. This sample was taken from a study of OX40 agonist ivuxolimab in advanced cancers. Study-level information: Intravenous ivuxolimab at 0.01 to 10 mg/kg was given to patients every 2 weeks. People in dose escalation had one of these cancers: hepatocellular carcinoma, melanoma, renal cell or head and neck cancer.

The CDR3 extends over 14 amino acids. Trimming removed 6 bases from V and 4 bases from J, with 15 bases in between. The germline gives CDR1 MNHEY, CDR2 SMNVEV (reference sequence). The receptor was isolated from an adult with an advanced solid tumor such as melanoma, head and neck, liver or kidney cancer. The input for sequencing was CD4+ or CD8+ T cells sorted from blood, taken in a trial of the OX40 agonist ivuxolimab. The chain has TRBV27 and TRBJ1-1; possible D gene TRBD1, 6 bases. Here the CDR3 reads CASSPWTVSTEAFF. In DNA, the CDR3 is TGTGCCAGCAGCCCTTGGACAGTATCCACTGAAGCTTTCTTT.